This T cell receptor beta chain derives from a study of shared clonotypes between healthy human individuals. Study context: Each donor's CD8 memory used one plate, CD8 naive two, each CD4 subset three.

Profiled with immunoSEQ multiplex PCR; TCRdb holds only in-frame clones, not every one. The profile shows around 2.5 million clones, 93% of them singletons. About this clone: Its antigen is unidentified.

Study results and caveats: The study's rarefaction showed incomplete sorted-subset sequencing despite large depth.

Trimming removed 4 bases from V and 6 bases from J, with 15 bases in between. Looked up from germline, CDR1 is SGHTA and CDR2 is FQGTGA. CDR3 length equals 14 residues. This receptor was identified in a young man in good health. Some clones in this sample may be carry-over from other donors' samples. Sequencing was done on a sample of naive CD4+ T cells from PBMCs. Subset of the sample: CD45RA+ positively selected. The chain carries TRBV7-3 and TRBJ1-2; TRBD1 is a possible D gene (6 bases). The CDR3 is CASSSGGAGDGYTF. The CDR3 DNA reads TGTGCCAGCAGCTCCGGGGGGGCCGGAGATGGCTACACCTTC. Drawing the rest from reference TRBV7-3 and TRBJ1-2, the complete variable domain is GAGVSQTPSNKVTEKGKYVELRCDPISGHTALYWYRQSLGQGPEFLIYFQGTGAADDSGLPNDRFFAVRPEGSVSTLKIQRTERGDSAVYLCASSSGGAGDGYTFGSGTRLTVV.